One sample yielded the 10 T cell receptor beta chains listed below, sequenced in a study of T cell repertoires in cytomegalovirus infection. TCRdb ran MiXCR on the reads and lists one entry per CDR3 protein. The sample contains about 450,000 distinct CDR3 sequences, roughly a third of which appear only once. Sequenced material: PBMCs. Every receptor here comes from a human donor in good health (CMV status not recorded). Some clones in this sample may be carry-over from other donors' samples.

This clonotype was observed a few times. This sequence joins TRBV7-9 and TRBJ2-6; 12 bases are a match to TRBD1. This CDR3 is built from 17 residues. The V gene's germline CDR1 is SEHNR and CDR2 FQNEAQ (reference sequence). V gave up 5 bases and J gave up 4 bases; unmatched junction bases: 6. As DNA, the CDR3 is TGTGCCAGCAGCCAGGGACAGGGGGCGATGGGGGCCAACGTCCTGACTTTC. Translating gives CASSQGQGAMGANVLTF.

This clonotype was recorded only once. A read error may be the cause here, since a much bigger clone is one base away. The chain employs TRBV7-6 and TRBJ2-2; D not resolved. CDR3 size: 15 residues. The germline gives CDR1 SGHVS, CDR2 FNYEAQ. In DNA, the CDR3 is TGTGCCAGCTGCTTCGGATTAAGTGACACCGGGGAGCTGTTTTTT. Protein sequence: CASCFGLSDTGELFF.

This clonotype was counted between two and nine times. This chain uses TRBV15 with TRBJ1-1; no clear D gene. The ends were cut back, 0 bases at V and 0 bases at J, with 8 bases in the middle. CDR3 length: 15 amino acids. Germline V CDR1 and CDR2: LNHNV, YYDKDF (reference sequence). The CDR3 sequence is CATSRDVGVNTEAFF. The CDR3 DNA follows: TGTGCCACCAGCAGAGATGTTGGGGTGAACACTGAAGCTTTCTTT.

This clonotype is a singleton in its sample. This may be a read error: a much more frequent sequence differs by one nucleotide. The DNA of the CDR3 is TGTGCCGGCAGAAGACAGCTCAATCAGCCCCAGCATTTT. Protein product: CAGRRQLNQPQHF. V usage is TRBV28 and J usage is TRBJ1-5, with a weak D call TRBD1 (5 bases). The CDR3 sequence is 13 residues long. CDR1 MDHEN and CDR2 SYDVKM come from the germline V gene.

This chain uses TRBV29-1 with TRBJ1-1, with D uncertain. The V end lost 4 bases, the J end lost 2 bases, and 14 bases lay between the germline ends. This CDR3 region has 14 residues. Germline V gene data show CDR1 as SQVTM and CDR2 as ANQGSEA. The CDR3 sequence is CSVVLWAGNTEAFF. CDR3 DNA: TGCAGCGTTGTTCTTTGGGCAGGTAACACTGAAGCTTTCTTT.

J is TRBJ1-5 and V is TRBV5-4, with a weak D call TRBD1 (6 bases). The CDR3 length is 15 residues. CDR1 SGHNT and CDR2 YYREEE come from the germline V gene (reference sequence). Trimming shortened V by 1 base and J by 5 bases, and 13 bases separated the two germline ends. Here the CDR3 DNA reads TGTGCCAGCAGCTTGTGGGGATCAGGGGATCAGCCCCAGCATTTT. It yields the protein CASSLWGSGDQPQHF. Using reference TRBV5-4 and TRBJ1-5 for the parts outside the CDR3, the full variable domain is ETGVTQSPTHLIKTRGQQVTLRCSSQSGHNTVSWYQQALGQGPQFIFQYYREEENGRGNFPPRFSGLQFPNYSSELNVNALELDDSALYLCASSLWGSGDQPQHFGDGTRLSIL.

This sequence joins TRBV27 and TRBJ2-7; the match to TRBD2 covers 7 bases. With 6 bases clipped from V and 3 bases from J, the junction kept 11 bases outside the gene matches. The CDR3 covers 15 residues. Germline-derived CDR1 and CDR2 are MNHEY and SMNVEV (reference sequence). The chain's CDR3 is CASSSLKRTSYEQYF. In DNA form, the CDR3 reads TGTGCCAGCAGCTCACTCAAACGGACTAGCTACGAGCAGTACTTC.

The chain employs TRBV4-1 and TRBJ2-7; D is ambiguous. CDR1 and CDR2 (germline): MGHRA, YSYEKL. The CDR3 covers 13 residues. The CDR3 region is CASSQDHGGQSTV. The CDR3 region has the DNA TGCGCCAGCAGCCAAGATCACGGCGGCCAAAGCACGGTC.

A note on this clonotype: The conserved closing phenylalanine or tryptophan is absent in this CDR3, likely reflecting a read error. The V call is TRBV5-1, the J call TRBJ2-7, with TRBD2 matching 8 bases. V lost 5 bases to trimming and J lost 0 bases; unmatched junction nucleotides: 1. Germline lookup yields CDR1 SGHRS and CDR2 YFSETQ. The CDR3 is 13 amino acids. In nucleotides, the CDR3 is TGCGCCAGCAGTAGCGGGGCCTCCTACGAGCAGTACTTA. Its protein is CASSSGASYEQYL.

The CDR3 region has the DNA TGCGCCAGCAGCTTACTAGCGGGGGGAGATACGCAGTATTTT. Protein product: CASSLLAGGDTQYF. The chain is built from TRBV5-1 and TRBJ2-3; 12 bases line up with TRBD2. Trimming at V came to 2 bases and at J to 5 bases, leaving 0 bases not matched to a gene. Germline V gives CDR1 SGHRS, CDR2 YFSETQ. This CDR3 has 14 amino acids.